What follows is one TCR beta chain and its context. The antigen is unknown. The data belong to a study of T cells in Graves' hyperthyroidism and ophthalmopathy. The CDR3 has 15 amino acids. J was trimmed by 4 bases and V by 4 bases; bases with no gene match: 9. Germline V gene data show CDR1 as SGHTA and CDR2 as FQGNSA. Study-level points and caveats: Blood also held most thyroid clonotypes expanded beyond 0.001. Ophthalmopathy prediction by the model preceded onset by a median about 6 months.

It was considered stable Graves' hyperthyroidism when ophthalmopathy did not progress within 18 months. More than 9.5 ml fresh peripheral blood yielded the PBMCs. Amplification yielded TCR beta CDR3 regions, with RNA transcripts as the source. Carried out on the TCR CDR3, a first-round RT-PCR used the HTBI primer set. MiXCR was run by TCRdb on the multiplex PCR reads, yielding one entry per CDR3 protein. The table has 540,000 or so distinct CDR3 sequences, 15% to 19% seen once; the top ten hold around 7.5%. The sequenced sample was blood. V is TRBV7-2 and J is TRBJ1-2, with 7 nucleotides matching TRBD1. The TCR originated in a woman in her 30s with Graves' hyperthyroidism. The CDR3 sequence: CASSSRTGGVYGYTF. Written as DNA, the CDR3 is TGTGCCAGCAGCTCCCGGACAGGAGGAGTCTATGGCTACACCTTC.